Below, 26 T cell receptor beta chains from the same sample are listed, as sequenced in a study of long-term antiretroviral therapy in people with HIV. Assay version v3.0 of immunoSEQ was used, and it was run at survey level. Assay used: immunoSEQ multiplex PCR; TCRdb lists only in-frame clones, some missing. The table includes 26,000 or so clones, about 88% detected once. The sequencing used unsorted PBMCs, collected 1.9 years after starting antiretroviral therapy. These receptors were collected from a woman in her twenties or thirties with HIV.

The chain couples TRBV5-6 to TRBJ1-1, with D perhaps TRBD1 (6 bases). CDR1 is SGHDT, CDR2 YYEEEE, per germline. The germline V and J ends were trimmed by 0 bases and 13 bases, with 10 bases remaining between them. The CDR3 totals 11 residues. CDR3 sequence reads: CASSLDREDFF. The CDR3 DNA reads as TGTGCCAGCAGCTTGGACAGGGAGGATTTCTTT.

The CDR3 loop is CASRLTGSSYEQYV. The DNA of the CDR3 is TGCGCCAGCAGACTGACGGGCAGCTCCTACGAGCAGTACGTC. This chain connects TRBV5-1 to TRBJ2-7; no clear D gene. Trimming cost V 5 bases and J 0 bases, with 12 bases left between them. The germline V gene encodes CDR1 SGHRS and CDR2 YFSETQ. CDR3 length: 14 residues.

The count of this clone is one. The gene calls are TRBV2 and TRBJ2-1, with D perhaps TRBD1 (5 bases). Germline V gene lookup returns CDR1 SNHLY and CDR2 FYNNEI. The CDR3 totals 15 residues. The V end was cut by 0 bases, the J end by 9 bases, with 15 bases between. CDR3 region: CASSEALRQSGEQFF. CDR3 sequence (DNA): TGTGCCAGCAGTGAAGCGCTTCGACAGTCTGGTGAGCAGTTCTTC.

This clone was counted a single time. The chain links TRBV18 to TRBJ2-7, with a weak D call TRBD1 (6 bases). Looked up from germline, CDR1 is KGHSH and CDR2 is LQKENI. Trimming pared 4 bases from V and 2 bases from J, leaving 18 bases between. The CDR3 length is 16 residues. In DNA, the CDR3 is TGTGCCAGCTCACAGAACAGGGCGGTCACCCCCTACGAGCAGTACGTC. It translates to CASSQNRAVTPYEQYV.

This clone was detected only once. The V and J genes are TRBV7-2 and TRBJ2-1; TRBD2 matches 9 bases. This CDR3 region has 13 residues. The junction had 3 bases not matched to a gene; V was cut back by 5 bases and J by 7 bases. In germline, CDR1 is SGHTA, CDR2 FQGNSA. CDR3 nucleotides: TGTGCCAGCAGCCGGACTAGCGTAAATGAGCAGTTCTTC. It is translated as CASSRTSVNEQFF.

This clone showed up just once. This rearrangement joins TRBV5-1 to TRBJ2-5; D gene unclear. V was pared by 1 base and J by 2 bases, with 9 bases between. The CDR3 totals 14 residues. Germline-derived CDR1 and CDR2 are SGHRS and YFSETQ. CDR3 bases: TGCGCCAGCAGCTTGATCGCGATACAAGAGACCCAGTACTTC. This gives the protein CASSLIAIQETQYF.

The CDR3 coding sequence is TGCAGCGTTGAACTGGGACAGGGTTTGAATGAGCAGTTCTTC. Translated: CSVELGQGLNEQFF. The V call is TRBV29-1, the J call TRBJ2-1; 9 positions match TRBD1. CDR1 SQVTM and CDR2 ANQGSEA come from the germline V gene. V was pared by 2 bases and J by 7 bases, with 6 bases of the junction left unmatched. The CDR3 loop spans 14 amino acids.

The genes are TRBV7-2 and TRBJ2-5; possibly TRBD1 for D (5 bases). Trimming removed 5 bases from V and 4 bases from J, with 11 bases in between. CDR3 size: 13 residues. Germline-derived CDR1 and CDR2 are SGHTA and FQGNSA. This CDR3 reads CASSGRQRETQYF. CDR3 sequence (DNA): TGTGCCAGCAGCGGCAGACAGAGAGAGACCCAGTACTTC.

The chain joins TRBV11-2 to TRBJ1-6; a weak D match, TRBD1 (5 bases). Between the trimmed V and J ends, which lost 1 base and 0 bases, there was a span of 16 bases. This CDR3 comprises 19 residues. Germline CDR1 reads SGHAT; CDR2 reads FQNNGV. CDR3 coding DNA: TGTGCCAGCAGCTTAGTAGGACAATTCGGGAGCTCCTATAATTCACCCCTCCACTTT. Translated: CASSLVGQFGSSYNSPLHF.

This chain joins TRBV5-4 and TRBJ2-5, with D unresolved. Deletions cut 6 bases from V and 1 base from J, with 10 bases between. This CDR3 is built from 13 residues. Germline V gives CDR1 SGHNT, CDR2 YYREEE (reference sequence). The CDR3 loop is CASKRTVQETQYF. The DNA of the CDR3 is TGTGCCAGCAAACGGACCGTCCAAGAGACCCAGTACTTC.

This sequence joins TRBV30 and TRBJ1-2; D possibly corresponds to TRBD1 (5 bases). Germline CDR1 GTSNPN, CDR2 SVGIG (reference sequence). Trimming removed 5 bases from V and 0 bases from J, with 10 bases in between. The CDR3 covers 13 residues. The CDR3 loop is CAWVKGANYGYTF. The CDR3 DNA reads TGTGCCTGGGTCAAAGGGGCTAACTATGGCTACACCTTC.

The rearrangement links TRBV7-6 to TRBJ2-5; 7 bases are shared with TRBD1. This CDR3 region has 13 residues. Germline CDR1 and CDR2: SGHVS and FNYEAQ. After removal of 6 bases from V and 3 bases from J, the junction contained 4 bases not matched to a gene. This CDR3 is CASRGTVKETQYF. CDR3 bases: TGTGCCAGCAGGGGGACAGTGAAAGAGACCCAGTACTTC.

The CDR3 nucleotides are TGTGCCAGCAGCGGGGGGGGAGATACGCAGTATTTT. Its protein is CASSGGGDTQYF. The rearrangement uses TRBV2 and TRBJ2-3, with 8 bases identical to TRBD2. V trimming: 6 bases; J trimming: 5 bases; junction bases outside the gene matches: 1. Looked up from germline, CDR1 is SNHLY and CDR2 is FYNNEI. The CDR3 is 12 amino acids. Supplemented by reference TRBV2 and TRBJ2-3, the full variable domain reads EPEVTQTPSHQVTQMGQEVILRCVPISNHLYFYWYRQILGQKVEFLVSFYNNEISEKSEIFDDQFSVERPDGSNFTLKIRSTKLEDSAMYFCASSGGGDTQYFGPGTRLTVL.

The genes are TRBV27 and TRBJ1-2, with D perhaps matching TRBD1 (5 bases). Trimming took off 3 bases at V and 6 bases at J, with 11 bases between the two ends. Germline values: CDR1 MNHEY, CDR2 SMNVEV (reference sequence). This CDR3 contains 13 residues. The CDR3 reads CASSFAGNNGYTF. The CDR3 DNA is TGTGCCAGCAGTTTTGCAGGGAATAATGGCTACACCTTC.

This clone was recorded a few times. The DNA for the CDR3 is TGCGCCAGCAGCTTGGGACAGCCCGTTTACAATGAGCAGTTCTTC. Translation gives CASSLGQPVYNEQFF. The genes are TRBV5-1 and TRBJ2-1; a possible D gene is TRBD1 (5 bases). In germline, CDR1 is SGHRS, CDR2 YFSETQ. CDR3 length equals 15 residues. Trimming removed 0 bases at V and 4 bases at J, with 11 bases between.

V is TRBV7-8 and J is TRBJ1-2; D is uncertain. Germline loops: CDR1 SGHVS, CDR2 FQNEAQ. The CDR3 spans 16 residues. Deletions cut 0 bases from V and 4 bases from J, with 15 bases between. The CDR3 DNA reads TGTGCCAGCAGCTTAGCGCTTGGGTCAGAGGTCTATGGCTACACCTTC. This translates into CASSLALGSEVYGYTF. Supplemented by reference TRBV7-8 and TRBJ1-2, the full variable domain reads GAGVSQSPRYKVAKRGQDVALRCDPISGHVSLFWYQQALGQGPEFLTYFQNEAQLDKSGLPSDRFFAERPEGSVSTLKIQRTQQEDSAVYLCASSLALGSEVYGYTFGSGTRLTVV.

The rearrangement uses TRBV5-1 and TRBJ2-7; 10 bases fit TRBD2. Germline trimming cut 0 bases from V and 3 bases from J; bases unmatched to any gene: 3. The length of the CDR3 is 15 residues. Germline assignment: CDR1 SGHRS and CDR2 YFSETQ. In DNA form, the CDR3 reads TGCGCCAGCAGCTTGGTAGCGGGGGGCTTCTACGAGCAGTACTTC. Translating gives CASSLVAGGFYEQYF. The full variable domain, with the rest looked up from reference TRBV5-1 and TRBJ2-7, is KAGVTQTPRYLIKTRGQQVTLSCSPISGHRSVSWYQQTPGQGLQFLFEYFSETQRNKGNFPGRFSGRQFSNSRSEMNVSTLELGDSALYLCASSLVAGGFYEQYFGPGTRLTVT.

This clone was counted only a few times. The rearrangement joins TRBV15 to TRBJ1-2, with D possibly matching TRBD1 (5 bases). The CDR3 has 18 amino acids. Trimming left V 1 base short and J 8 bases short, with 26 bases between. Germline V lookup: CDR1 LNHNV, CDR2 YYDKDF (reference sequence). For the CDR3, the DNA is TGTGCCACCAGCAGAGGCCCAAGCGGGGCAGCCGGAGGTTGGGGCTACACCTTC. This sequence encodes CATSRGPSGAAGGWGYTF.

The rearrangement joins TRBV2 to TRBJ2-6; unclear D gene. The V gene lost 4 bases and the J gene lost 1 base, with 11 bases spanning the gap. CDR1 is SNHLY and CDR2 is FYNNEI in the germline V gene. The length of the CDR3 is 16 residues. This CDR3 is CASSGRRISGANVLTF. The CDR3 DNA reads TGTGCCAGCAGTGGGAGACGGATTTCTGGGGCCAACGTCCTGACTTTC.

CDR3 DNA: TGCGCCAGCAGCTTGGGCGGAAACCCGAACACTGAAGCTTTCTTT. It yields the protein CASSLGGNPNTEAFF. The chain joins TRBV5-1 to TRBJ1-1; D unresolved. V was shortened by 0 bases and J by 1 base, with 10 bases between the two germline ends. The CDR3 contains 15 residues. CDR1 and CDR2 (germline): SGHRS, YFSETQ.

The J gene is TRBJ2-3, the V gene TRBV4-1; D is possibly TRBD1 or TRBD2 (5 bases each). The CDR3 has 14 amino acids. The germline gives CDR1 MGHRA, CDR2 YSYEKL. Trimming took off 2 bases at V and 11 bases at J, with 17 bases between the two ends. This CDR3 is CASSQQGTGHMQYF. CDR3 sequence (DNA): TGCGCCAGCAGCCAACAAGGGACGGGGCATATGCAGTATTTT.

The chain employs TRBV10-3 and TRBJ1-2; D gene uncertain. The length of the CDR3 is 10 residues. Trimming took 6 bases from V and 8 from J, leaving 7 bases between them. CDR1 and CDR2 (germline): ENHRY, SYGVKD. CDR3 nucleotides: TGTGCCATCAGGGGTAAAGGCTACACCTTC. Encoded protein: CAIRGKGYTF.

V and J are TRBV20-1 and TRBJ2-5; the D is unclear. CDR1 DFQATT and CDR2 SNEGSKA come from the germline V gene (reference sequence). Trimming took off 3 bases at V and 4 bases at J, with 6 bases between the two ends. This CDR3 region has 11 residues. The CDR3 DNA is TGCAGTGCTAGTTCGCGAGAGACCCAGTACTTC. It yields the protein CSASSRETQYF.

The chain links TRBV11-2 to TRBJ2-2; D is uncertain. Per the germline V gene, CDR1 is SGHAT and CDR2 is FQNNGV. This CDR3 is built from 12 residues. V gave up 6 bases and J gave up 1 base, with 3 bases separating them. CDR3 loop: CASRVNTGELFF. CDR3 in DNA: TGTGCCAGCAGGGTGAACACCGGGGAGCTGTTTTTT. Using reference TRBV11-2 and TRBJ2-2 for the parts outside the CDR3, the full variable domain is EAGVAQSPRYKIIEKRQSVAFWCNPISGHATLYWYQQILGQGPKLLIQFQNNGVVDDSQLPKDRFSAERLKGVDSTLKIQPAKLEDSAVYLCASRVNTGELFFGEGSRLTVL.

This sequence joins TRBV10-2 and TRBJ2-1; 7 bases agree with TRBD1. Germline CDR1 reads WSHSY; CDR2 reads SAAADI. The CDR3 runs 15 residues. Trimming cost V 7 bases and J 4 bases; bases outside gene matches: 10. The CDR3: CASTELGTVYNEQFF. CDR3 nucleotides: TGCGCCAGCACCGAACTCGGGACAGTATACAATGAGCAGTTCTTC.

On this clone itself: Other DNA variants within this sample encode the same CDR3. The chain couples TRBV7-9 to TRBJ2-2, with 7 bases identical to TRBD1. Germline CDR1 SEHNR, CDR2 FQNEAQ (reference sequence). Trimming at V came to 8 bases and at J to 5 bases, leaving 5 bases not matched to a gene. The CDR3 runs 13 residues. The chain's CDR3 is CASRQGPTGELFF. DNA of the CDR3: TGTGCCAGCCGACAGGGACCGACCGGGGAGCTGTTTTTT.